These 19 T cell receptor beta chains originate from one sample sequenced in a study of blood T cell repertoires in COVID-19. TCRdb's copy holds only in-frame clones and misses some; the assay was immunoSEQ multiplex PCR. The sample lists roughly 76,000 clones, about nine tenths occurring once. The sample comprised peripheral blood. Receptor source: a woman between 18 and 30 years old with acute or convalescent COVID-19.

This clone was seen a few times. The chain recombines TRBV19 with TRBJ1-1, with unresolved D. This CDR3 spans 13 amino acids. Deletions cut 7 bases from V and 2 bases from J, with 11 bases between. Germline CDR1 is LNHDA and CDR2 is SQIVND (reference sequence). In nucleotides, the CDR3 is TGTGCCAGTAATCCGGGGATCAACACTGAAGCTTTCTTT. Its translation: CASNPGINTEAFF.

The gene calls are TRBV2 and TRBJ1-1; 7 bases match TRBD1. Trimming cost V 1 base and J 3 bases; bases outside gene matches: 2. Germline V gene lookup returns CDR1 SNHLY and CDR2 FYNNEI. CDR3 size: 14 residues. The CDR3 protein is CASSEERGHTEAFF. For the CDR3, the DNA is TGTGCCAGCAGTGAAGAGAGGGGGCACACTGAAGCTTTCTTT.

The chain links TRBV20-1 to TRBJ1-2, with 7 bases identical to TRBD1. Trimming took 3 bases from V and 8 from J; bases not matched to a gene: 6. This CDR3 is built from 12 residues. The germline V gene encodes CDR1 DFQATT and CDR2 SNEGSKA (reference sequence). CDR3 nucleotides: TGCAGTGCTAGTGAGGGGGCGAAGGGCTACACCTTC. Its translation is CSASEGAKGYTF.

The chain joins TRBV5-8 to TRBJ2-1; D is ambiguous. Germline-derived CDR1 and CDR2 are SGHTS and YDEGEE. This CDR3 comprises 13 residues. Trimming removed 1 base at V and 6 bases at J, with 8 bases between. The DNA for the CDR3 is TGTGCCAGCAGCTTGTGGAGCTCCAATGAGCAGTTCTTC. Translation gives CASSLWSSNEQFF.

V gene TRBV28 combines with J gene TRBJ2-5; tentatively, D is TRBD1 (6 bases). The V end lost 2 bases, the J end lost 4 bases, and 11 bases lay between the germline ends. CDR3 length equals 14 residues. Germline V lookup: CDR1 MDHEN, CDR2 SYDVKM. CDR3 sequence reads: CASSLAGGVETQYF. The CDR3 region has the DNA TGTGCCAGCAGTTTAGCTGGGGGCGTAGAGACCCAGTACTTC.

As DNA, the CDR3 is TGTGCCAGCAGCCAGCGGGCCACCGGGGAGCTGTTTTTT. It codes for CASSQRATGELFF. This chain joins TRBV7-2 and TRBJ2-2; perhaps TRBD2 as D (6 bases). Germline assignment: CDR1 SGHTA and CDR2 FQGNSA. The length of the CDR3 is 13 residues. Between the trimmed V and J ends, which lost 5 bases and 4 bases, there was a span of 8 bases.

The V gene is TRBV19, the J gene TRBJ2-5, with D maybe TRBD2 (6 bases). The CDR3 is made up of 15 amino acids. The V end was cut by 5 bases, the J end by 5 bases, with 18 bases between. Germline V gives CDR1 LNHDA, CDR2 SQIVND (reference sequence). The CDR3 DNA is TGTGCCAGTAGTGACACCGGGACTTTTCAGGAGACCCAGTACTTC. Encoded protein: CASSDTGTFQETQYF.

V gene TRBV30 combines with J gene TRBJ2-5, with D tentatively TRBD1 (6 bases). Germline CDR1 is GTSNPN and CDR2 is SVGIG (reference sequence). Trimming removed 5 bases from V and 5 bases from J, with 9 bases in between. There are 11 residues in the CDR3. The CDR3 DNA reads as TGTGCCTGGTCTCAGGGGGAGACCCAGTACTTC. It yields the protein CAWSQGETQYF.

V gene TRBV6-5 combines with J gene TRBJ2-2, with 9 bases fitting TRBD2. The V gene's germline CDR1 is MNHEY and CDR2 SVGAGI. Unmatched junction bases numbered 4, after V lost 11 bases and J lost 0 bases. This CDR3 is built from 14 residues. The CDR3 protein is CAGGRGTNTGELFF. As DNA, the CDR3 is TGTGCCGGCGGGAGGGGGACGAACACCGGGGAGCTGTTTTTT.

The chain is built from TRBV28 and TRBJ1-5; 9 nucleotides align to TRBD1. Germline lookup yields CDR1 MDHEN and CDR2 SYDVKM. Trimming removed 5 bases from V and 7 bases from J; junction bases left unmatched: 12. CDR3 length: 16 amino acids. The CDR3 bases are TGTGCCAGCAGTGGATCGGGACAGGGTTTCTGGCAGCCCCAGCATTTT. Encoded protein: CASSGSGQGFWQPQHF.

The chain uses TRBV5-1 and TRBJ2-5, with TRBD1 matching 9 bases. V was clipped by 4 bases and J by 4 bases; unmatched bases: 5. CDR1 SGHRS and CDR2 YFSETQ come from the germline V gene. The CDR3 is 14 amino acids. The CDR3: CASSVTGGAETQYF. As DNA, the CDR3 is TGCGCCAGCAGCGTGACAGGGGGTGCAGAGACCCAGTACTTC.

This clone was counted a single time. This sequence joins TRBV12-3 or TRBV12-4 and TRBJ1-2; 9 bases are a match to TRBD1. CDR3 length equals 13 residues. After removal of 5 bases from V and 7 bases from J, the junction contained 5 bases not matched to a gene. Here the CDR3 reads CASSNRGRGGYTF. CDR3 DNA: TGTGCCAGCAGTAACAGGGGGCGGGGTGGCTACACCTTC.

The V call is TRBV6-7, the J call TRBJ1-5; a weak D match, TRBD1 (6 bases). TRBV6-7 is an ORF; its function is uncertain. This CDR3 has 15 amino acids. Trimming removed 5 bases at V and 2 bases at J, with 13 bases between. The CDR3 loop reads CASSTTGICNQPQHF. The CDR3 DNA sequence: TGTGCCAGCAGTACAACAGGGATTTGCAATCAGCCCCAGCATTTT.

The chain combines TRBV7-9 with TRBJ2-1; D not certain. This CDR3 has 17 residues. The germline V and J ends were trimmed by 4 bases and 0 bases, with 16 bases remaining between them. Germline V gives CDR1 SEHNR, CDR2 FQNEAQ (reference sequence). The CDR3, as DNA: TGTGCCAGCAGCTCTCGAGCGATGCGTAGCTCCTACAATGAGCAGTTCTTC. As protein: CASSSRAMRSSYNEQFF.

The rearrangement links TRBV6-5 to TRBJ2-3, with a weak D call TRBD2 (5 bases). Germline V lookup: CDR1 MNHEY, CDR2 SVGAGI. Trimming took 3 bases from V and 2 from J, leaving 15 bases between them. The CDR3 loop spans 16 amino acids. CDR3 sequence reads: CASSYSRERATDTQYF. DNA of the CDR3: TGTGCCAGCAGTTATTCTAGGGAGCGTGCCACAGATACGCAGTATTTT.

The J gene is TRBJ2-1, the V gene TRBV5-1, with D possibly matching TRBD1 (5 bases). V was cut by 4 bases and J by 2 bases, with 10 bases left in between. Germline V gives CDR1 SGHRS, CDR2 YFSETQ. The CDR3 runs 14 residues. The CDR3 protein is CASSKDNTYNEQFF. CDR3 bases: TGCGCCAGCAGCAAGGACAACACCTACAATGAGCAGTTCTTC.

The rearrangement links TRBV10-1 to TRBJ2-7, with TRBD2 identical over 8 bases. From germline, CDR1 is WNHNN and CDR2 SYGVQD (reference sequence). V trimming: 6 bases; J trimming: 6 bases; junction bases outside the gene matches: 13. The CDR3 extends over 15 amino acids. The CDR3 spells CASRTRTSRVFEQYF. CDR3 nucleotides: TGCGCCAGCAGGACTCGGACTAGCCGGGTGTTCGAGCAGTACTTC.

The chain employs TRBV18 and TRBJ2-2, with TRBD1 identical over 7 bases. Germline V CDR1 and CDR2: KGHSH, LQKENI. With 5 bases clipped from V and 5 bases from J, the junction kept 11 bases outside the gene matches. There are 16 residues in the CDR3. DNA of the CDR3: TGTGCCAGCTCATCGAAAGGGACAGCCGGGACCGGGGAGCTGTTTTTT. As protein: CASSSKGTAGTGELFF. Supplemented by reference TRBV18 and TRBJ2-2, the full variable domain reads NAGVMQNPRHLVRRRGQEARLRCSPMKGHSHVYWYRQLPEEGLKFMVYLQKENIIDESGMPKERFSAEFPKEGPSILRIQQVVRGDSAAYFCASSSKGTAGTGELFFGEGSRLTVL.

The rearrangement links TRBV13 to TRBJ2-5; TRBD2 agrees at 7 bases. Unmatched junction bases numbered 5, after V lost 5 bases and J lost 2 bases. Germline V gives CDR1 PRHDT, CDR2 FYEKMQ (reference sequence). The CDR3 length is 14 residues. Here the CDR3 DNA reads TGTGCCAGCAGCAAATCTAGCGGACAAGAGACCCAGTACTTC. The encoded protein is CASSKSSGQETQYF.